Reported below is one T cell receptor beta chain. The data are from a study of blood T cell repertoires in COVID-19. As for the study in general: COVID-19 samples, acute and convalescent, were from the United States, Italy and Spain. T cells, B-cell-depleted T cells, or PBMCs provided the cDNA or gDNA that served as material.

Per the original data handling: Estimates of nucleated cell counts were drawn from the amplification of reference gene primers. Assay used: immunoSEQ multiplex PCR; TCRdb lists only in-frame clones, some missing. V, J and clone size reflect that table, while D and trimming were determined from the DNA. This sample has 20,000 to 30,000 clones, with just over 90% found just once. V was shortened by 5 bases and J by 5 bases, with 21 bases between the two germline ends. The V gene's germline CDR1 is SQVTM and CDR2 ANQGSEA. The CDR3 has 15 amino acids. This TCR was recovered from a man aged 65 to 85 with active COVID-19. The chain recombines TRBV29-1 with TRBJ1-2; D remains ambiguous. Material: peripheral blood. The CDR3 spells CSVLKPEAYSYGYTF. The CDR3 DNA follows: TGCAGCGTTCTAAAGCCCGAAGCTTATTCTTATGGCTACACCTTC. Complete variable domain (other parts from reference TRBV29-1 and TRBJ1-2): SAVISQKPSRDICQRGTSLTIQCQVDSQVTMMFWYRQQPGQSLTLIATANQGSEATYESGFVIDKFPISRPNLTFSTLTVSNMSPEDSSIYLCSVLKPEAYSYGYTFGSGTRLTVV.